Sequencing of this T cell receptor (beta chain) was carried out in a study of identical twins. CDR1 MNHEY and CDR2 SVGEGT come from the germline V gene. The CDR3 is 13 residues long. Trimming stripped 5 bases from V and 8 bases from J, with 15 bases between. TCRdb redid the calling of the 5' RACE reads with MiXCR, one entry per CDR3 protein. Of some 760,000 distinct CDR3 sequences in the sample, about 20% are singletons; the top ten hold approximately 14%. Donors uniformly comprised healthy Caucasians. Separately, the same data were catalogued under a study of T cells expressing NK-cell markers.

This chain joins TRBV6-2 or TRBV6-3 and TRBJ1-2, with D tentatively TRBD1 (6 bases). Sequenced material: PBMCs. This TCR came from a woman aged 18-35 years in good health. CDR3 bases: TGTGCCAGCAGTCCATATTGGACAGAGGGCTACACCTTC. It codes for CASSPYWTEGYTF.